This T cell receptor beta chain emerged from a study of shared clonotypes between healthy human individuals. The overall study: Samples came from a couple of female and a few male donors aged 18 to 49.

Donors included only healthy HIV-negative adults lacking recent acute infections or vaccinations. Study conclusions and caveats: Memory subsets generally showed smaller estimated richness than naive subsets did. Donor clonotype sharing was expected to depend on sequencing depth.

Germline assignment: CDR1 MRHNA and CDR2 SNTAGT. CDR3 length: 19 residues. The V segment lost 6 bases and the J segment 0 bases; nucleotides outside the gene matches: 12. A word on this clone: Its antigen is not known.

Sequencing was performed with immunoSEQ multiplex PCR; in TCRdb, only in-frame clones are kept and a portion is missing. The sample has about 1 million clones; roughly 75% are singletons. The TCR comes from a man aged 18 to 35 in good health. The J gene is TRBJ2-5, the V gene TRBV6-4; the match to TRBD2 covers 14 bases. Specimen: memory CD4+ T cells sorted from blood. Stated subset: CD45RA-negative fraction. As DNA, the CDR3 is TGTGCCAGCAGACACCCGGGACTAGCGGGAGTAAGGTACCAAGAGACCCAGTACTTC. This encodes CASRHPGLAGVRYQETQYF.